The rows below give T cell receptor beta chains drawn from one sample of a study of post-analysis software for immune sequencing data. Each CDR3 protein is one row after TCRdb ran MiXCR on the PCR reads. In the table there are a few hundred thousand distinct CDR3 sequences, 39% of which are singletons. Input material: blood. Receptors were obtained from a girl aged 2 to 10 with multiple sclerosis. Both conserved end residues are trimmed from each CDR3. The D gene is left open where the match is weak.

>TRBV2|TRBJ2-7|TRBD1
ASSVQGPSYEQY
>TRBV5-1|TRBJ2-1|-
AGSLALVNEQF
>TRBV6-5|TRBJ2-7|-
ASTPGNMAYEQY
>TRBV18|TRBJ2-7|-
ASSGRGETYEQY
>TRBV7-9|TRBJ2-7|-
ASSLEVWIGGEQY
>TRBV28|TRBJ2-7|TRBD1
ASCTGGLRYEQY
>TRBV5-1|TRBJ2-1|TRBD2
ASSLILAANEQF
>TRBV4-1|TRBJ2-4|-
ASSQVRELAKNIQY
>TRBV28|TRBJ2-7|-
ASRYSGSSYEQY
>TRBV9|TRBJ2-4|TRBD2
ASSVGGLAGSKNIQY
>TRBV10-1|TRBJ1-4|-
ASSEQGTEKLF
>TRBV12-3/TRBV12-4|-|-
ASSFMADRYEQY
>TRBV20-1|TRBJ2-3|TRBD1
SPPEGATDTQY
>TRBV12-3/TRBV12-4|TRBJ1-6|-
ASSPDIGRTSPLH
>TRBV7-3|-|TRBD2
ASSASGGWEETQY
>TRBV2|TRBJ1-5|-
ASSERGRGNQPQH
>TRBV15|TRBJ1-4|-
ATSRILQGSGEKLF
>TRBV7-2|TRBJ2-5|-
ASSSGVQETQY
>TRBV4-2|TRBJ2-1|TRBD2
ASSQSGTSATYNEQF
>TRBV30|TRBJ2-4|-
AWSVPGVSIQY
>TRBV29-1|TRBJ1-1|-
SVEGPTGNTEAF
>TRBV5-6|TRBJ2-1|TRBD1
ASSTGQGYNEQF
>TRBV7-2|TRBJ2-7|TRBD1
ASSATRTGNYEQY
>TRBV20-1|TRBJ1-5|-
SARDNGHSLYSNQPQH
>TRBV6-1|TRBJ2-1|TRBD2
ASSERPSGIYNEQF
>TRBV6-2/TRBV6-3|TRBJ2-7|-
ASKGVRLDSPDYEQY
>TRBV20-1|TRBJ2-4|TRBD2
SARPRLAGGGFGKNIQY
>TRBV10-3|TRBJ2-7|-
AISDISYEQY
>TRBV12-3/TRBV12-4|TRBJ1-2|TRBD1
ASSFSLDRDYGYT
>TRBV7-8|TRBJ2-3|-
ASVKSRTADTQY
>TRBV11-3|TRBJ1-5|-
ASSLVSPASSNQPQH
>TRBV19|TRBJ1-1|-
ASSILLLGTAF
>TRBV7-8|TRBJ2-7|TRBD1
ASSLMGAGGYEQY
>TRBV4-3|TRBJ2-4|-
ASSQEPGLPAKNIQY
>TRBV18|TRBJ2-7|-
ASSLGQDISYEQY
>TRBV9|TRBJ1-1|TRBD1
ASSATGGVPEAF
>TRBV7-2|TRBJ2-3|-
ASSIRGPTGHITDTQY
>TRBV20-1|-|TRBD2
SAGLAGSHEQY
>TRBV10-3|TRBJ2-3|-
AISGTEGTDTQY
>TRBV7-9|TRBJ2-7|-
ASSFVGFSGEQY
>TRBV25-1|TRBJ1-6|-
ASSEGGWASPLH
>TRBV12-3/TRBV12-4|TRBJ1-1|-
ASRVRGLGTEAF
>TRBV24-1|TRBJ2-1|TRBD1
ATSDRLETGGTKTQF
>TRBV15|TRBJ2-3|TRBD2
ATSRGLAGTDTQY
>TRBV4-1|TRBJ2-1|TRBD2
ASSQWGGTSYNEQF
>TRBV9|TRBJ2-3|TRBD2
ASSARAGETDTQY
>TRBV5-1|TRBJ2-7|TRBD1
ASRDGTVSYEQY
>TRBV4-3|TRBJ2-7|TRBD2
ASSQGRASGSFEQY
>TRBV3-1|TRBJ1-2|-
ASSRDMGGYT
>TRBV2|TRBJ2-7|TRBD2
ASSEVFGLAESEQY
>TRBV20-1|TRBJ2-3|TRBD1
SAFPGTGGRTQY
>TRBV5-1|TRBJ1-1|-
ASSLANTGPDRAF
>TRBV28|TRBJ2-3|TRBD2
ASSLPAGGPTDTQY
>TRBV6-4|TRBJ2-3|-
ASSLDTHTDTQY